The 27 T cell receptor beta chains in this list originate from one sample, sequenced in a study of blood T cell repertoires in COVID-19. The assay was immunoSEQ multiplex PCR, and TCRdb's table has in-frame clones only and misses some. The sample has some 200,000 clones, about 88% seen once; the top ten hold over 15%. Sequenced input: peripheral blood. The receptors were gathered from a man aged 50 to 60 with COVID-19, enrolled during active disease.

This chain links TRBV27 with TRBJ1-1; no reliable D call. From germline, CDR1 is MNHEY and CDR2 SMNVEV (reference sequence). CDR3 length: 13 residues. The V end was cut by 6 bases, the J end by 1 base, with 9 bases between. The CDR3 region has the DNA TGTGCCAGCAGAACCACAGCGAACACTGAAGCTTTCTTT. Translated, it gives CASRTTANTEAFF.

This clone was observed a single time. The chain uses TRBV3-1 (or the pseudogene TRBV3-2) and TRBJ2-1; 10 bases line up with TRBD2. The germline CDR1 and CDR2 sequences are LGHDT and YNNKEL (reference sequence). There are 15 residues in the CDR3. The V and J ends lost 5 bases and 8 bases, in that order; junction bases with no gene match: 9. The CDR3 protein is CASSILAGVRYEQFF. CDR3 in DNA: TGTGCCAGCAGCATTCTAGCGGGAGTGAGGTATGAGCAGTTCTTC.

This rearrangement joins TRBV19 to TRBJ2-3; D ambiguous. V was cut by 5 bases and J by 3 bases, with 15 bases left in between. This CDR3 region has 15 residues. Germline CDR1 and CDR2: LNHDA and SQIVND (reference sequence). CDR3 sequence (DNA): TGTGCCAGTAGTGTCGGTGGCGGCGAGACAGATACGCAGTATTTT. Protein product: CASSVGGGETDTQYF.

This clone turned up a few times. The rearrangement links TRBV7-8 to TRBJ2-2; 10 bases are a match to TRBD2. CDR3 size: 14 residues. Germline V gene data show CDR1 as SGHVS and CDR2 as FQNEAQ. V lost 5 bases to trimming and J lost 7 bases; unmatched junction nucleotides: 4. The CDR3 DNA follows: TGTGCCAGCAGCGTCGGGACTAGCGTCGGGGAGCTGTTTTTT. This translates into CASSVGTSVGELFF.

This clone turned up a few times. The rearrangement links TRBV4-1 to TRBJ1-1; tentatively, D is TRBD1 (6 bases). The CDR3 consists of 14 residues. Trimming shortened V by 7 bases and J by 0 bases, and 12 bases separated the two germline ends. CDR1 and CDR2 (germline): MGHRA, YSYEKL. The CDR3 here is CASTPTGLNTEAFF. The CDR3 DNA reads TGCGCCAGCACCCCAACAGGGTTGAACACTGAAGCTTTCTTT.

The chain couples TRBV18 to TRBJ2-5, with D perhaps matching TRBD1 (5 bases). The V and J ends lost 8 bases and 5 bases respectively, with 12 bases between them. The CDR3 loop spans 12 amino acids. The germline V gene has CDR1 KGHSH and CDR2 LQKENI. As DNA, the CDR3 is TGTGCCAGCGCCCAGGGCGATGAGACCCAGTACTTC. Encoded protein: CASAQGDETQYF.

The V call is TRBV28, the J call TRBJ1-2; a weak D match, TRBD1 (5 bases). This CDR3 comprises 15 residues. V lost 1 base and J 0 bases, leaving 9 bases between the germline ends. The germline V gene has CDR1 MDHEN and CDR2 SYDVKM. This CDR3 is CASSLYSTANYGYTF. The CDR3 DNA sequence: TGTGCCAGCAGTTTATATTCGACAGCTAACTATGGCTACACCTTC.

J is TRBJ1-1 and V is TRBV6-2 or TRBV6-3, with D perhaps matching TRBD1 (5 bases). CDR3 size: 14 residues. Trimming removed 0 bases at V and 4 bases at J, with 9 bases between. CDR1 is MNHEY, CDR2 SVGEGT, per germline. The DNA of the CDR3 is TGTGCCAGCAGTTACTCGGGCAGGGTCACTGAAGCTTTCTTT. It yields the protein CASSYSGRVTEAFF.

V is TRBV5-1 and J is TRBJ2-3, with TRBD1 matching 10 bases. This CDR3 is 15 amino acids long. V lost 7 bases to trimming and J lost 2 bases; unmatched junction nucleotides: 7. Per the germline V gene, CDR1 is SGHRS and CDR2 is YFSETQ. For the CDR3, the DNA is TGCGCCAGCGCCCGACAGGGGGCTCCCACAGATACGCAGTATTTT. It specifies CASARQGAPTDTQYF.

V usage is TRBV7-2 and J usage is TRBJ1-4; 11 bases align to TRBD1. The CDR3 length is 17 residues. The V segment lost 5 bases and the J segment 6 bases; nucleotides outside the gene matches: 11. Germline V gene data show CDR1 as SGHTA and CDR2 as FQGNSA. The CDR3 here is CASSRQGQGDSYEKLFF. In DNA form, the CDR3 reads TGTGCCAGCAGCCGTCAGGGACAGGGGGACTCCTATGAAAAACTGTTTTTT.

The chain has TRBV10-2 and TRBJ1-2, with 10 bases matching TRBD1. This CDR3 region has 13 residues. After removal of 4 bases from V and 7 bases from J, the junction contained 3 bases not matched to a gene. Germline V gives CDR1 WSHSY, CDR2 SAAADI. CDR3 sequence (DNA): TGCGCCAGCAGTGCGGACAGGGGGACTGGCTACACCTTC. This gives the protein CASSADRGTGYTF.

This chain uses TRBV6-5 with TRBJ2-2; D is undetermined. Between the trimmed V and J ends, which lost 6 bases and 6 bases, there was a span of 17 bases. This CDR3 region has 15 residues. CDR1 is MNHEY and CDR2 is SVGAGI in the germline V gene. The CDR3 sequence: CASRYQALSAGELFF. The CDR3, as DNA: TGTGCCAGCAGGTACCAGGCCCTTAGTGCCGGGGAGCTGTTTTTT.

V and J are TRBV11-3 and TRBJ1-4; TRBD1 matches 7 bases. Germline CDR1 and CDR2: SGHNT and YENEEA. J lost 2 bases, V lost 3 bases, and 6 bases had no gene match. The CDR3 covers 16 residues. The CDR3 reads CASSFDRAVTNEKLFF. DNA of the CDR3: TGTGCCAGCAGCTTCGACAGGGCGGTTACTAATGAAAAACTGTTTTTT.

The chain combines TRBV10-3 with TRBJ2-7; D is perhaps TRBD1 (6 bases). CDR1 ENHRY and CDR2 SYGVKD come from the germline V gene. The CDR3 has 15 amino acids. Trimming took off 0 bases at V and 4 bases at J, with 13 bases between the two ends. The CDR3 protein is CAISESGAAEYEQYF. CDR3 coding DNA: TGTGCCATCAGTGAGTCGGGGGCTGCGGAATACGAGCAGTACTTC.

The V call is TRBV12-3 or TRBV12-4, the J call TRBJ1-2; D ambiguous. The CDR3 is 13 amino acids. V lost 4 bases, J lost 4 bases, and 10 bases lay in between. CDR3 residues: CASSSHLSYGYTF. The CDR3, as DNA: TGTGCCAGCAGTTCCCACCTATCCTATGGCTACACCTTC.

CDR3 loop: CASSGGVQGSRAYEQYF. CDR3 sequence (DNA): TGCGCCAGCAGCGGTGGGGTGCAGGGGTCACGGGCCTACGAGCAGTACTTC. V is TRBV5-1 and J is TRBJ2-7, with TRBD1 as a possible D gene (6 bases). The CDR3 extends over 17 amino acids. Between the trimmed V and J ends, which lost 4 bases and 2 bases, there was a span of 22 bases. Germline V gene sequence: CDR1 SGHRS, CDR2 YFSETQ.

This clone was counted a few times. This chain uses TRBV30 with TRBJ2-2; TRBD1 agrees at 10 bases. Germline V CDR1 and CDR2: GTSNPN, SVGIG (reference sequence). With 3 bases clipped from V and 7 bases from J, the junction kept 11 bases outside the gene matches. The CDR3 is made up of 16 amino acids. The CDR3 nucleotides read TGTGCCTGGAGCCCCGGGACAGGGGTGATCATCGGGGAGCTGTTTTTT. This encodes CAWSPGTGVIIGELFF. Using reference TRBV30 and TRBJ2-2 for the parts outside the CDR3, the full variable domain is SQTIHQWPATLVQPVGSPLSLECTVEGTSNPNLYWYRQAAGRGLQLLFYSVGIGQISSEVPQNLSASRPQDRQFILSSKKLLLSDSGFYLCAWSPGTGVIIGELFFGEGSRLTVL.

The gene calls are TRBV3-1 (or the pseudogene TRBV3-2) and TRBJ2-7; 7 bases align to TRBD1. V trimming: 5 bases; J trimming: 5 bases; junction bases outside the gene matches: 9. Germline V lookup: CDR1 LGHDT, CDR2 YNNKEL (reference sequence). The CDR3 is 14 amino acids. The CDR3 protein is CASSFRQGRDEQYF. The CDR3 coding sequence is TGTGCCAGCAGCTTCCGACAGGGTAGGGACGAGCAGTACTTC.

This chain links TRBV11-2 with TRBJ1-4; perhaps TRBD1 as D (6 bases). Per the germline V gene, CDR1 is SGHAT and CDR2 is FQNNGV. The CDR3 is 15 residues long. V lost 1 base and J lost 8, with 14 bases in between. This CDR3 is CASSLAGGALEKLFF. The CDR3 DNA is TGTGCCAGCAGCTTAGCCGGGGGGGCCTTGGAAAAACTGTTTTTT.

The J gene is TRBJ1-6, the V gene TRBV10-2, with TRBD1 as a possible D gene (6 bases). The germline V gene encodes CDR1 WSHSY and CDR2 SAAADI. Trimming left V 8 bases short and J 7 bases short, with 18 bases between. The CDR3 is made up of 15 amino acids. DNA for the CDR3: TGCGCCAGCCTACAAACGACAGGCTTAAATTCACCCCTCCACTTT. This encodes CASLQTTGLNSPLHF.

This rearrangement joins TRBV19 to TRBJ2-7; 9 positions agree with TRBD1. V lost 7 bases to trimming and J lost 2 bases; unmatched junction nucleotides: 3. Germline-derived CDR1 and CDR2 are LNHDA and SQIVND (reference sequence). The CDR3 has 13 amino acids. The CDR3 DNA follows: TGTGCCAGTACCGGGACAGGGACCTACGAGCAGTACTTC. The encoded protein is CASTGTGTYEQYF.

This sequence joins TRBV4-2 and TRBJ1-3, with D hard to call. Trimming shortened V by 0 bases and J by 4 bases, and 13 bases separated the two germline ends. Germline V lookup: CDR1 LGHNA, CDR2 YNFKEQ. The CDR3 runs 16 residues. CDR3 loop: CASSQDLSARGNTIYF. The DNA for the CDR3 is TGTGCCAGCAGCCAAGATTTAAGCGCCCGGGGAAACACCATATATTTT.

The chain recombines TRBV5-1 with TRBJ2-7; TRBD1 aligns across 9 bases. The length of the CDR3 is 16 residues. CDR1 is SGHRS and CDR2 is YFSETQ in the germline V gene. Unmatched junction bases numbered 12, after V lost 4 bases and J lost 4 bases. This CDR3 is CASSPFPGQGGYEQYF. The CDR3 DNA reads TGCGCCAGCAGCCCATTCCCGGGACAGGGTGGATACGAGCAGTACTTC.

The rearrangement joins TRBV5-1 to TRBJ2-3; D is possibly TRBD2 (6 bases). The CDR3 totals 18 residues. CDR1 is SGHRS and CDR2 is YFSETQ in the germline V gene. V shed 2 bases and J shed 0 bases, with 19 bases lying between them. The CDR3 loop reads CASSLWRESLASTDTQYF. CDR3 nucleotides: TGCGCCAGCAGCTTATGGCGGGAAAGTCTTGCTAGCACAGATACGCAGTATTTT.

CDR3 residues: CASSPKDREQPQHF. The CDR3 nucleotides read TGTGCCAGCAGCCCAAAGGACAGGGAGCAGCCCCAGCATTTT. This chain connects TRBV7-9 to TRBJ1-5, with 8 bases matching TRBD1. From germline, CDR1 is SEHNR and CDR2 FQNEAQ (reference sequence). The J segment lost 7 bases and the V segment lost 5 bases, leaving 7 bases of the junction unmatched. The CDR3 runs 14 residues. The full variable domain, rest sourced from reference TRBV7-9 and TRBJ1-5, is DTGVSQNPRHKITKRGQNVTFRCDPISEHNRLYWYRQTLGQGPEFLTYFQNEAQLEKSRLLSDRFSAERPKGSFSTLEIQRTEQGDSAMYLCASSPKDREQPQHFGDGTRLSIL.

V gene TRBV6-2 or TRBV6-3 combines with J gene TRBJ1-6; 7 bases are a match to TRBD1. Germline V lookup: CDR1 MNHEY, CDR2 SVGEGT. This CDR3 contains 16 residues. J lost 4 bases, V lost 2 bases, and 5 bases had no gene match. The CDR3 DNA follows: TGTGCCAGCAGTTACGCCGGGACAGATTATAATTCACCCCTCCACTTT. Translated: CASSYAGTDYNSPLHF.

This chain joins TRBV10-1 and TRBJ2-7, with 7 bases identical to TRBD1. From germline, CDR1 is WNHNN and CDR2 SYGVQD (reference sequence). This CDR3 comprises 12 residues. V trimming: 6 bases; J trimming: 4 bases; junction bases outside the gene matches: 3. CDR3 DNA: TGCGCCAGCAGCCTGGACAGGTACGAGCAGTACTTC. Translating gives CASSLDRYEQYF.